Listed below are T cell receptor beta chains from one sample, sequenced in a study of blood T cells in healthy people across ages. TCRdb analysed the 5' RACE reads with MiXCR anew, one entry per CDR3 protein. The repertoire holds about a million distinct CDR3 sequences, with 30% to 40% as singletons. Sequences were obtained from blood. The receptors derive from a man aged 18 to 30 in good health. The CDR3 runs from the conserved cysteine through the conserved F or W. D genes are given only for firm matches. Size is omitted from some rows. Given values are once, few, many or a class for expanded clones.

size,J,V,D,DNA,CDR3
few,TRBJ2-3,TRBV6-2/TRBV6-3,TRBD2,TGTGCCAGCAGCCCCACTAGCGGTCACACAGATACGCAGTATTTT,CASSPTSGHTDTQYF
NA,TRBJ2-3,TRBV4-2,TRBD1,TGTGCCAGCAGCCAAGATACAGGGGGTTCGCAGTATTTT,CASSQDTGGSQYF
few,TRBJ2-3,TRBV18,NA,TGTGCCAGCTCGCGCAACGCCCAGACTAGCACAGATACGCAGTATTTT,CASSRNAQTSTDTQYF
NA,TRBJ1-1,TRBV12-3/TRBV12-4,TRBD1,TGTGCCAGCGGGGGGGACAGGGGAACTGAAGCTTTCTTT,CASGGDRGTEAFF
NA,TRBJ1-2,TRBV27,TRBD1,TGTGCCAGCGGAACAGGGGTATACTATGGCTACACCTTC,CASGTGVYYGYTF
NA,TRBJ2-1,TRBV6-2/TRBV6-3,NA,TGTGCCAGCGGGGGCAGGGGACGTTTGGGTGAGCAGTTCTTC,CASGGRGRLGEQFF
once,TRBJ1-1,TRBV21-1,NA,TGTGCCAGCAGCCCCTGGGCGGGGCCCAACACTGAAACTTTCTTT,CASSPWAGPNTETFF
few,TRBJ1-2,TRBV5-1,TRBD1,TGCGCCAGCAGCTTCTCTACCACAGGGGTCGATGGCTACACCTTC,CASSFSTTGVDGYTF
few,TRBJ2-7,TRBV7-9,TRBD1,TGTGCCAGCAGCTCTCCTGACAGGGCGTCCTACAATGAGCAGTACTTC,CASSSPDRASYNEQYF
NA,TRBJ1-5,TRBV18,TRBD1,TGTGCCAGCTCACCTGGGACAGGCGATAATCAGCCCCAGCATTTT,CASSPGTGDNQPQHF
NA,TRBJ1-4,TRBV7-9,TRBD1,TGTGCCAGCAGCTCGCCCAGGACAGGAGGAGGAAAACTGTTTTTT,CASSSPRTGGGKLFF
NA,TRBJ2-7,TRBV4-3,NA,TGCGCCAGCAGCCAAGAACGCTGGGGGGCCTACGAGCAGTACTTC,CASSQERWGAYEQYF
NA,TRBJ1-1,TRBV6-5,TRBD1,TGTGCCAGCAGTGGGGACAGGGGATTTAGGACTGAAGCTTTCTTT,CASSGDRGFRTEAFF
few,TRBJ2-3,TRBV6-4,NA,TGTGCCAGCAGCGCCCGATTTTTCGAGGGGGACACAGATACGCAGTATTTT,CASSARFFEGDTDTQYF
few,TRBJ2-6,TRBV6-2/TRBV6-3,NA,TGTGCCAGCAGTTATGGGTCTGGGGCCAACGTCCTGACTTTC,CASSYGSGANVLTF
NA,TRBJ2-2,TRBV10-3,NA,TGTGCCACCCGGACTCAAAAGAACACCGGGGAGCTGTTTTTT,CATRTQKNTGELFF
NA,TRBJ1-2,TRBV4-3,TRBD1,TGCGCCAGCAGCCAAGTTAGAAACCGCAGGGGGCACTATGGCTACACCTTC,CASSQVRNRRGHYGYTF
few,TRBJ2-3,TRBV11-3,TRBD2,TGTGCCAGCAGCCACGAAGCGGGGCTCACAGATACGCAGTATTTT,CASSHEAGLTDTQYF
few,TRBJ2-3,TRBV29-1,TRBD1,TGCAGCGTTAAACCGACAGGGGGCACAGATACGCAGTATTTT,CSVKPTGGTDTQYF
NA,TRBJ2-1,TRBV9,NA,TGTGCCAGCAGCGTAAGTCAGGGGGGGGGCCACCAACTCTACAATGAGCAGTTCTTC,CASSVSQGGGHQLYNEQFF
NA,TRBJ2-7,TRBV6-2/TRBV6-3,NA,TGTGCCAGCAGCCCCGAACAGGAATCTTACTACGAGCAGTACTTC,CASSPEQESYYEQYF
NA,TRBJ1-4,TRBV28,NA,TGTGCCAGCAGCTTACAGGGTATTGAAAAACTGTTTTTT,CASSLQGIEKLFF
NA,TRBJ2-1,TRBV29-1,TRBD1,TGCAGCTCCCACGGACAGGGCATCGATGAGCAGTTCTTC,CSSHGQGIDEQFF
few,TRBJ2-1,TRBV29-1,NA,TGCAGCTTTGCTACCAGCGGAACCTACAATGAGCAGTTCTTC,CSFATSGTYNEQFF
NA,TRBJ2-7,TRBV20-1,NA,TGCAGTGCTAGCGGGCGGGGGCCTAGCTCCTACGAGCAGTACTTC,CSASGRGPSSYEQYF
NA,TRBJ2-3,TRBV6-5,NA,TGTGCCAGCAGTCCCGTAGGAGGGGTCCACACCACAGATACGCAGTATTTT,CASSPVGGVHTTDTQYF
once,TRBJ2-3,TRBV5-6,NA,TGTGCCAGCAGCTTGCCCTCAGGGTGGACAGATACGCAGTATTTT,CASSLPSGWTDTQYF
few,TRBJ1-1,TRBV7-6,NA,TGTGCCAGCAGCTCCAGGGGAAGGACTGAAGCTTTCTTT,CASSSRGRTEAFF
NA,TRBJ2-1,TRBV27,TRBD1,TGTGCCAGCAACATAGGGGGCTCTTACAATGAGCAGTTCTTC,CASNIGGSYNEQFF
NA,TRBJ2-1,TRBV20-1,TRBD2,TGCAGTGCTCCCCAGCTAGCGGGGATTGTCGGGGAGCAGTTCTTC,CSAPQLAGIVGEQFF
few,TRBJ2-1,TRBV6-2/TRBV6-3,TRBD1,TGTGCCAGCAGTTATGGACAGGGGCGGGATGAGCAGTTCTTC,CASSYGQGRDEQFF
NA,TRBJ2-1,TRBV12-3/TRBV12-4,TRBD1,TGTGCCAGCAGAGGGACAGGGCGAGAGACCCAGTTCTTC,CASRGTGRETQFF
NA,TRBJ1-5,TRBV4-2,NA,TGTGCCAGCAGCCAAGGGATGGGATGGGGCAATCAGCCCCAGCATTTT,CASSQGMGWGNQPQHF
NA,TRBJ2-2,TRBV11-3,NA,TGTGCCAGCAGCTTAGACTATCCAGGACCGAACACCGGGGAGCTGTTTTTT,CASSLDYPGPNTGELFF
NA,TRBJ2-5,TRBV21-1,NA,TGTGCCAGCAGCAAAAAAGACCGACCGGTTGAGACCCAGTACTTC,CASSKKDRPVETQYF
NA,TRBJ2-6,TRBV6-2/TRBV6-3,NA,TGTGCCATCAGCGCCTTTACGGCCGGGGCCAACGTCCTGACTTTC,CAISAFTAGANVLTF
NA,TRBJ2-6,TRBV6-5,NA,TGTGCCACCCGCACATCTGGGGCCAACGTCCTGACTTTC,CATRTSGANVLTF
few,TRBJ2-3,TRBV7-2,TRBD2,TGTGCCAGCAGCTTAGGTCTGTCGGGGGGTACGCAGTATTTT,CASSLGLSGGTQYF
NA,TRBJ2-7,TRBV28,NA,TGTGCCACCCGGGACACCGCCTACGAGCAGTACTTC,CATRDTAYEQYF